This entry lists 29 T cell receptor beta chains sequenced from one sample in a study of identical twins. TCRdb processed the 5' RACE reads anew with MiXCR; each CDR3 protein has one entry. The data contain under 400,000 distinct CDR3 sequences, roughly 9% of them singletons. The sequenced sample was naive T cells sorted from blood. These receptors all come from a woman in her forties or fifties in good health.

This clonotype was detected many times. The V and J genes are TRBV11-2 and TRBJ2-2; D is undetermined. The CDR3 has 16 amino acids. The V end lost 1 base, the J end lost 8 bases, and 17 bases lay between the germline ends. Germline CDR1 SGHAT, CDR2 FQNNGV. The CDR3 is CASSLVGAVEVGELFF. The CDR3 DNA reads TGTGCCAGCAGCTTAGTAGGCGCAGTCGAAGTGGGGGAGCTGTTTTTT. The variable domain in full, completed from reference TRBV11-2 and TRBJ2-2, reads EAGVAQSPRYKIIEKRQSVAFWCNPISGHATLYWYQQILGQGPKLLIQFQNNGVVDDSQLPKDRFSAERLKGVDSTLKIQPAKLEDSAVYLCASSLVGAVEVGELFFGEGSRLTVL.

This clonotype was found a few times. The chain uses TRBV10-2 and TRBJ2-2; the match to TRBD2 covers 8 bases. V was clipped by 6 bases and J by 5 bases; unmatched bases: 8. The CDR3 runs to 15 residues. Per the germline V gene, CDR1 is WSHSY and CDR2 is SAAADI. The CDR3 DNA is TGCGCCAGCAGAGACGGACTAGCTTTGACCGGGGAGCTGTTTTTT. The encoded protein is CASRDGLALTGELFF.

V usage is TRBV6-5 and J usage is TRBJ2-2; TRBD1 aligns across 8 bases. This CDR3 contains 17 residues. V was pared by 2 bases and J by 3 bases, with 8 bases of the junction left unmatched. Germline CDR1 reads MNHEY; CDR2 reads SVGAGI. As DNA, the CDR3 is TGTGCCAGCAGTTACCCCGCGACAGGGGCGTACACCGGGGAGCTGTTTTTT. Protein: CASSYPATGAYTGELFF.

This clonotype was seen more than once but under ten times. The chain is built from TRBV6-5 and TRBJ1-5; D unclear. V was clipped by 7 bases and J by 3 bases, with 10 bases between them. The CDR3 is made up of 13 amino acids. Per germline, CDR1 MNHEY and CDR2 SVGAGI. The CDR3 DNA follows: TGTGCCAGCACCCCGTCCTACAATCAGCCCCAGCATTTT. Protein sequence: CASTPSYNQPQHF.

The chain uses TRBV2 and TRBJ2-5; D remains unclear. The CDR3 has 11 residues. Germline V gene data show CDR1 as SNHLY and CDR2 as FYNNEI. V was pared by 5 bases and J by 9 bases, with 10 bases between. CDR3 sequence: CASSPQLSQYF. DNA for the CDR3: TGTGCCAGCAGTCCACAGCTTTCCCAGTACTTC. Supplemented by reference TRBV2 and TRBJ2-5, the full variable domain reads EPEVTQTPSHQVTQMGQEVILRCVPISNHLYFYWYRQILGQKVEFLVSFYNNEISEKSEIFDDQFSVERPDGSNFTLKIRSTKLEDSAMYFCASSPQLSQYFGPGTRLLVL.

This clonotype was seen a handful of times. This chain connects TRBV4-1 to TRBJ2-7; the match to TRBD2 covers 9 bases. Looked up from germline, CDR1 is MGHRA and CDR2 is YSYEKL. This CDR3 contains 17 residues. Trimming removed 0 bases from V and 3 bases from J; junction bases left unmatched: 9. The CDR3 spells CASSQEDSSGGIYEQYV. The DNA of the CDR3 is TGCGCCAGCAGCCAAGAGGATTCGAGCGGGGGGATCTACGAGCAGTACGTC.

This clonotype has just a few counts. This chain connects TRBV20-1 to TRBJ2-5, with D maybe TRBD1 (6 bases). Germline CDR1 and CDR2: DFQATT and SNEGSKA (reference sequence). The CDR3 totals 12 residues. Trimming shortened V by 3 bases and J by 6 bases, and 11 bases separated the two germline ends. CDR3 nucleotide sequence: TGCAGTGCTAGGCGCCAGGGGCAGACCCAGTACTTC. It yields the protein CSARRQGQTQYF.

CDR3 nucleotides: TGCGCCAGCAGCCAAATTCCACAGGGCTCCACTGAAGCTTTCTTT. As protein: CASSQIPQGSTEAFF. The chain has TRBV4-1 and TRBJ1-1; D is perhaps TRBD1 (6 bases). The germline CDR1 and CDR2 sequences are MGHRA and YSYEKL. This CDR3 has 15 amino acids. The V and J ends lost 2 bases and 4 bases respectively, with 14 bases between them.

The genes are TRBV7-2 and TRBJ2-3; D is unclear. The CDR3 spans 15 residues. Germline V gene lookup returns CDR1 SGHTA and CDR2 FQGNSA. V was shortened by 0 bases and J by 4 bases, with 11 bases between the two germline ends. CDR3 in amino acids: CASSLALGSADTQYF. CDR3 nucleotide sequence: TGTGCCAGCAGCTTAGCGCTAGGGTCGGCAGATACGCAGTATTTT.

The chain joins TRBV12-3 or TRBV12-4 to TRBJ1-6; 11 bases match TRBD1. The CDR3 runs 14 residues. With 5 bases clipped from V and 11 bases from J, the junction kept 5 bases outside the gene matches. The CDR3, as DNA: TGTGCCAGCAGTCAGAGGACAGGGGGCGCACCCCTCCACTTT. Translating gives CASSQRTGGAPLHF.

The chain recombines TRBV29-1 with TRBJ2-7; 8 nucleotides match TRBD2. V lost 7 bases to trimming and J lost 0 bases; unmatched junction nucleotides: 8. Per germline, CDR1 SQVTM and CDR2 ANQGSEA. The CDR3 consists of 14 residues. CDR3 DNA sequence: TGCAGCGCTAGGGGTAGCGGGGACTCCTACGAGCAGTACTTC. Translation gives CSARGSGDSYEQYF.

The J gene is TRBJ1-1, the V gene TRBV20-1, with D unclear. This CDR3 contains 13 residues. Germline CDR1 and CDR2: DFQATT and SNEGSKA (reference sequence). Trimming took 6 bases from V and 1 from J, leaving 12 bases between them. The CDR3 loop is CSATRNPNTEAFF. Here the CDR3 DNA reads TGCAGTGCAACAAGGAATCCGAACACTGAAGCTTTCTTT.

This clonotype was counted between two and nine times. The genes are TRBV19 and TRBJ2-6; 10 bases map to TRBD1. This CDR3 has 18 amino acids. The germline V gene encodes CDR1 LNHDA and CDR2 SQIVND (reference sequence). Trimming cost V 7 bases and J 0 bases; bases outside gene matches: 9. The CDR3 protein is CASTKTGQGGSGANVLTF. CDR3 DNA sequence: TGTGCCAGTACCAAAACCGGACAGGGGGGCTCTGGGGCCAACGTCCTGACTTTC.

This clonotype was counted a few times. This rearrangement joins TRBV29-1 to TRBJ2-7; 10 bases align to TRBD2. Germline CDR1 is SQVTM and CDR2 is ANQGSEA. This CDR3 spans 12 amino acids. With 6 bases clipped from V and 5 bases from J, the junction kept 4 bases outside the gene matches. CDR3 sequence reads: CSVSGLANEQYF. DNA for the CDR3: TGCAGCGTGTCGGGACTAGCGAACGAGCAGTACTTC.

The chain is built from TRBV7-9 and TRBJ2-1; maybe TRBD2 (6 bases). Germline CDR1 is SEHNR and CDR2 is FQNEAQ (reference sequence). The CDR3 consists of 14 residues. V was trimmed by 4 bases and J by 5 bases, leaving 12 bases between them. The CDR3 reads CASSYAGRDNEQFF. In DNA form, the CDR3 reads TGTGCCAGCAGCTACGCGGGACGCGACAATGAGCAGTTCTTC.

This clonotype was observed many times. J is TRBJ2-4 and V is TRBV12-3 or TRBV12-4, with D tentatively TRBD2 (5 bases). The V end lost 4 bases, the J end lost 4 bases, and 14 bases lay between the germline ends. The CDR3 spans 15 residues. DNA of the CDR3: TGTGCCAGCAGTTCATGGGGAGACTCAAAAAACATTCAGTACTTC. This encodes CASSSWGDSKNIQYF.

The rearrangement links TRBV2 to TRBJ1-5; D call uncertain. CDR1 is SNHLY, CDR2 FYNNEI, per germline. CDR3 size: 13 residues. The ends were cut back, 8 bases at V and 7 bases at J, with 15 bases in the middle. The CDR3, as DNA: TGTGCCAGCCTACCTAGACTCGGCCAGCCCCAGCATTTT. This translates into CASLPRLGQPQHF.

The rearrangement uses TRBV20-1 and TRBJ1-1; D unclear. Germline V gives CDR1 DFQATT, CDR2 SNEGSKA (reference sequence). The CDR3 has 13 amino acids. Trimming pared 5 bases from V and 5 bases from J, leaving 15 bases between. The CDR3 DNA reads as TGCAGTGCTGGGATGAAGGTAGGGACTGAAGCTTTCTTT. This codes for CSAGMKVGTEAFF.

This clonotype was detected many times. The CDR3 bases are TGTGCCAGCCGCCTATCTAGCACAGATACGCAGTATTTT. The encoded protein is CASRLSSTDTQYF. The rearrangement links TRBV28 to TRBJ2-3, with D uncertain. The germline V gene encodes CDR1 MDHEN and CDR2 SYDVKM. Between the trimmed V and J ends, which lost 8 bases and 0 bases, there was a span of 9 bases. The CDR3 totals 13 residues.

This clonotype was recorded a few times. The chain recombines TRBV11-2 with TRBJ2-1, with 7 bases aligning to TRBD2. CDR1 and CDR2 from the germline V gene are SGHAT and FQNNGV. This CDR3 region has 16 residues. V trimming: 1 base; J trimming: 2 bases; junction bases outside the gene matches: 5. The CDR3 nucleotides read TGTGCCAGCAGCTTAGGAGCCGGGAGGACCTACAATGAGCAGTTCTTC. It specifies CASSLGAGRTYNEQFF.

This clonotype came up a few times. V and J are TRBV12-3 or TRBV12-4 and TRBJ2-7; 8 bases align to TRBD2. V shed 6 bases, J shed 3 bases, and the junction held 4 bases outside the gene matches. CDR3 length: 13 residues. This CDR3 is CASRTGGGYEQYF. The CDR3 bases are TGTGCCAGCAGGACGGGGGGGGGCTACGAGCAGTACTTC.

This clonotype has a handful of counts. The CDR3, as DNA: TGTGCCAGCAGTCCGGACCGAGCTACGTCGAATGAGCAGTTCTTC. This sequence encodes CASSPDRATSNEQFF. V and J are TRBV6-5 and TRBJ2-1, with D unresolved. The germline gives CDR1 MNHEY, CDR2 SVGAGI. Trimming stripped 5 bases from V and 7 bases from J, with 18 bases between. The CDR3 spans 15 residues.

The V and J genes are TRBV24-1 and TRBJ1-2, with D unclear. The CDR3 loop spans 15 amino acids. Trimming shortened V by 1 base and J by 4 bases, and 12 bases separated the two germline ends. Germline CDR1 reads KGHDR; CDR2 reads SFDVKD. CDR3 amino acids: CATSDFVQAAYGYTF. The CDR3 region has the DNA TGTGCCACCAGTGATTTCGTCCAGGCTGCCTATGGCTACACCTTC.

The table lists this clonotype with a few counts. CDR3 in amino acids: CASGILPRGSYNEQFF. The DNA for the CDR3 is TGTGCCAGCGGCATCCTTCCGAGGGGCTCCTACAATGAGCAGTTCTTC. This chain links TRBV9 with TRBJ2-1; D may correspond to TRBD1 or TRBD2 (5 bases each). V lost 7 bases and J 0 bases, leaving 17 bases between the germline ends. Germline V lookup: CDR1 SGDLS, CDR2 YYNGEE. The CDR3 is 16 residues long.

This clonotype appeared a few times. The chain uses TRBV10-2 and TRBJ1-5, with a tentative D call TRBD1 (6 bases). Germline V gene sequence: CDR1 WSHSY, CDR2 SAAADI. This CDR3 is 14 amino acids long. V was pared by 2 bases and J by 7 bases, with 12 bases between. DNA for the CDR3: TGCGCCAGCAGTGAGACAGGGAGAGAACAGCCCCAGCATTTT. Protein sequence: CASSETGREQPQHF.

This clonotype has a count of ten or more. This chain connects TRBV29-1 to TRBJ2-1; 12 bases line up with TRBD2. The CDR3 length is 15 residues. Trimming removed 5 bases from V and 3 bases from J; junction bases left unmatched: 5. Germline values: CDR1 SQVTM, CDR2 ANQGSEA. The CDR3 sequence is CSVRLAGGVYNEQFF. As DNA, the CDR3 is TGCAGCGTTCGTCTAGCGGGAGGGGTCTACAATGAGCAGTTCTTC.

The chain is built from TRBV29-1 and TRBJ1-1, with TRBD1 matching over 9 bases. V lost 6 bases to trimming and J lost 11 bases; unmatched junction nucleotides: 7. CDR3 size: 11 residues. Germline CDR1 is SQVTM and CDR2 is ANQGSEA. Here the CDR3 reads CSVLIGTGAFF. CDR3 in DNA: TGCAGCGTCCTAATCGGGACAGGGGCTTTCTTT.

This clonotype has just a few counts. V usage is TRBV25-1 and J usage is TRBJ2-7; 9 bases align to TRBD2. The CDR3 length is 15 residues. Germline CDR1 is MGHDK and CDR2 is SYGVNS. V dropped 2 bases and J dropped 3; count of bases not matched to a gene: 5. The chain's CDR3 is CASSEGVAGDYEQYF. In DNA form, the CDR3 reads TGTGCCAGCAGTGAAGGAGTAGCGGGAGACTACGAGCAGTACTTC.

This clonotype was counted many times. V and J are TRBV20-1 and TRBJ1-2; no clear D. CDR1 is DFQATT and CDR2 is SNEGSKA in the germline V gene (reference sequence). The V end lost 3 bases, the J end lost 1 base, and 9 bases lay between the germline ends. The CDR3 extends over 13 amino acids. This CDR3 reads CSASDTGNYGYTF. The CDR3 coding sequence is TGCAGTGCTAGTGACACCGGTAACTATGGCTACACCTTC.